Listed below are T cell receptor beta chains from one sample, sequenced in a study of T cell changes during pregnancy in multiple sclerosis. The assay was immunoSEQ multiplex PCR, and TCRdb's table has in-frame clones only and misses some. The data show over 50,000 clones, about nine tenths seen once. Source: peripheral blood, taken in the first trimester of pregnancy. Receptors were obtained from a female donor with multiple sclerosis, enrolled in a pregnancy study. Both conserved end residues are part of each CDR3. The order of the fields is D gene, J gene, V gene, clone size, CDR3 protein, CDR3 DNA. A D gene is named only where the DNA matches it firmly. Expanded clones get a size class; other rows say once, few or many, or leave the size out.

D gene: TRBD2; J gene: TRBJ2-1; V gene: TRBV27; clone size: NA; CDR3 protein: CASSPLTSGTINEQFF; CDR3 DNA: TGTGCCAGCAGCCCACTGACTAGCGGGACTATCAATGAGCAGTTCTTC
D gene: NA; J gene: TRBJ1-3; V gene: TRBV18; clone size: NA; CDR3 protein: CASSPENSGNTIYF; CDR3 DNA: TGTGCCAGCTCACCAGAGAATTCTGGAAACACCATATATTTT
D gene: TRBD2; J gene: TRBJ2-7; V gene: TRBV11-2; clone size: NA; CDR3 protein: CASSLGTSGPIEQYF; CDR3 DNA: TGTGCCAGCAGCTTAGGGACTAGCGGTCCGATTGAGCAGTACTTC
D gene: NA; J gene: TRBJ2-2; V gene: TRBV6-1; clone size: NA; CDR3 protein: CASSVERIKVPLNTGELFF; CDR3 DNA: TGTGCCAGCAGTGTGGAGCGAATCAAAGTCCCCTTGAACACCGGGGAGCTGTTTTTT
D gene: NA; J gene: TRBJ1-4; V gene: TRBV21-1; clone size: NA; CDR3 protein: CASSNKESGETNEKLFF; CDR3 DNA: TGTGCCAGCAGCAACAAAGAGAGTGGGGAGACTAATGAAAAACTGTTTTTT
D gene: TRBD1; J gene: TRBJ1-2; V gene: TRBV6-1; clone size: NA; CDR3 protein: CASSDRGRGGYTF; CDR3 DNA: TGTGCCAGCAGTGACAGGGGGCGTGGAGGCTACACCTTC
D gene: NA; J gene: TRBJ2-2; V gene: TRBV28; clone size: once; CDR3 protein: CASSLSIGVGNTGELFF; CDR3 DNA: TGTGCCAGCAGTTTATCCATCGGGGTTGGAAACACCGGGGAGCTGTTTTTT
D gene: NA; J gene: TRBJ1-2; V gene: TRBV29-1; clone size: NA; CDR3 protein: CSAGVGSGYTF; CDR3 DNA: TGCAGCGCCGGGGTAGGGAGTGGCTACACCTTC
D gene: NA; J gene: TRBJ1-3; V gene: TRBV11-2; clone size: NA; CDR3 protein: CASSLELAGVISGNTIYF; CDR3 DNA: TGTGCCAGCAGCTTAGAGCTCGCGGGGGTAATCTCTGGAAACACCATATATTTT
D gene: NA; J gene: TRBJ2-1; V gene: TRBV6-5; clone size: once; CDR3 protein: CASSYSRQYNEQFF; CDR3 DNA: TGTGCCAGCAGTTACTCGCGGCAGTACAATGAGCAGTTCTTC
D gene: TRBD2; J gene: TRBJ2-5; V gene: TRBV7-3; clone size: NA; CDR3 protein: CASSPGLAGVETQYF; CDR3 DNA: TGTGCCAGCAGCCCTGGACTAGCGGGAGTGGAGACCCAGTACTTC
D gene: NA; J gene: TRBJ1-1; V gene: TRBV6-5; clone size: NA; CDR3 protein: CASSLAMNTEAFF; CDR3 DNA: TGTGCCAGCAGTCTAGCCATGAACACTGAAGCTTTCTTT
D gene: NA; J gene: TRBJ1-1; V gene: TRBV4-1; clone size: NA; CDR3 protein: CASSQDRGLRDSGRTEAFF; CDR3 DNA: TGCGCCAGCAGCCAAGATCGCGGGTTGCGGGATAGTGGGAGGACTGAAGCTTTCTTT
D gene: TRBD2; J gene: TRBJ2-3; V gene: TRBV9; clone size: once; CDR3 protein: CASSSRRLAESTDTQYF; CDR3 DNA: TGTGCCAGCAGCTCTCGGCGGCTAGCGGAAAGCACAGATACGCAGTATTTT
D gene: NA; J gene: TRBJ2-1; V gene: TRBV29-1; clone size: NA; CDR3 protein: CSADYYNEQFF; CDR3 DNA: TGCAGCGCTGACTACTACAATGAGCAGTTCTTC
D gene: TRBD1; J gene: TRBJ1-1; V gene: TRBV19; clone size: NA; CDR3 protein: CASSTRQGTSFNTEAFF; CDR3 DNA: TGTGCCAGTAGCACACGACAGGGGACATCATTTAACACTGAAGCTTTCTTT
D gene: NA; J gene: TRBJ2-2; V gene: TRBV12-2; clone size: once; CDR3 protein: CASRTSVPGGELFF; CDR3 DNA: TGTGCAAGTCGCACTAGCGTCCCTGGGGGGGAGCTGTTTTTT
D gene: TRBD1; J gene: TRBJ1-4; V gene: TRBV5-1; clone size: once; CDR3 protein: CASSAWDRVKEKLFF; CDR3 DNA: TGCGCCAGCAGCGCCTGGGACAGGGTTAAAGAAAAACTGTTTTTT
D gene: TRBD1; J gene: TRBJ2-3; V gene: TRBV5-4; clone size: once; CDR3 protein: CASSLPRQGVTDTQYF; CDR3 DNA: TGTGCCAGCAGCTTGCCCCGACAGGGGGTTACAGATACGCAGTATTTT
D gene: NA; J gene: TRBJ2-3; V gene: TRBV7-7; clone size: NA; CDR3 protein: CASSSYPSGTDTQYF; CDR3 DNA: TGTGCTAGCAGCTCATACCCTAGCGGCACAGATACGCAGTATTTT
D gene: TRBD2; J gene: TRBJ2-1; V gene: TRBV5-4; clone size: NA; CDR3 protein: CSIANPSFAGGPLNEQFF; CDR3 DNA: TGTTCAATAGCGAACCCATCCTTCGCGGGAGGGCCCCTCAATGAGCAGTTCTTC
D gene: NA; J gene: TRBJ1-5; V gene: TRBV28; clone size: NA; CDR3 protein: CAIWDTSMGSNQPQHF; CDR3 DNA: TGTGCCATATGGGACACCTCAATGGGTAGCAATCAGCCCCAGCATTTT
D gene: NA; J gene: TRBJ1-5; V gene: TRBV21-1; clone size: NA; CDR3 protein: CASSPLPRHYSNQPQHF; CDR3 DNA: TGTGCCAGCAGCCCCCTCCCGCGACATTATAGCAATCAGCCCCAGCATTTT
D gene: NA; J gene: TRBJ2-1; V gene: TRBV5-4; clone size: once; CDR3 protein: CASSQETAGYNEQFF; CDR3 DNA: TGTGCCAGCAGCCAAGAAACAGCGGGCTACAATGAGCAGTTCTTC
D gene: NA; J gene: TRBJ2-5; V gene: TRBV30; clone size: NA; CDR3 protein: CAWSWETGQETQYF; CDR3 DNA: TGTGCCTGGAGTTGGGAAACGGGACAAGAGACCCAGTACTTC
D gene: NA; J gene: TRBJ2-7; V gene: TRBV7-2; clone size: NA; CDR3 protein: CASSLGLGSYYEQYF; CDR3 DNA: TGTGCCAGCAGCTTAGGACTAGGCTCTTACTACGAGCAGTACTTC